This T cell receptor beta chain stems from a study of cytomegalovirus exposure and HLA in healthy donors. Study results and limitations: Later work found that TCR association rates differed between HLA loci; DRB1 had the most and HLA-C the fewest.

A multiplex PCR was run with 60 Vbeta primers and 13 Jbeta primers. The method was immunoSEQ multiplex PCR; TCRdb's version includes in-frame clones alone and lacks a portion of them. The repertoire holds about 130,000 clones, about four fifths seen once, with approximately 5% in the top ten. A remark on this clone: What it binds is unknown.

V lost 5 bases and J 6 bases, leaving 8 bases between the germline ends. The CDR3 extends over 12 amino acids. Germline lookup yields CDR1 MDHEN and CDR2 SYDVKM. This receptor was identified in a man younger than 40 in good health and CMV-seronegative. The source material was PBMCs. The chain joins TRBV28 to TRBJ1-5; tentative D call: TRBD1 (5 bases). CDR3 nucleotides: TGTGCCAGCAGTCCGGGGGGTCAGCCCCAGCATTTT. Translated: CASSPGGQPQHF.